A selection of T cell receptor beta chains follows, all from one sample in a study of T cell responses to AZD1222 COVID-19 vaccine. This table comes from immunoSEQ multiplex PCR, and its TCRdb copy is limited to in-frame clones, with some not included. Altogether about 130,000 clones are present, about 90% being singletons, with the ten largest covering about 4.4%. The sample was peripheral blood, taken on day 0 of MenACWY control vaccination. These receptor sequences come from an adult in good health. Each CDR3 is given with its conserved first and last residue. The order of the fields is V gene, clone size, J gene, CDR3 protein. A row's size may be missing; if present it is once, few, many or a size class.

V gene: TRBV5-8
clone size: NA
J gene: TRBJ2-4
CDR3 protein: CASSLIDINIQYF

V gene: TRBV27
clone size: NA
J gene: TRBJ2-7
CDR3 protein: CASSTTGTSDEQYF

V gene: TRBV6-5
clone size: NA
J gene: TRBJ1-2
CDR3 protein: CASSQGQINGYTF

V gene: TRBV19
clone size: NA
J gene: TRBJ2-3
CDR3 protein: CASRASGVDTQYF

V gene: TRBV4-3
clone size: NA
J gene: TRBJ2-3
CDR3 protein: CASSQDRRGRADTQYF

V gene: TRBV6-5
clone size: NA
J gene: TRBJ1-2
CDR3 protein: CASSGQDNYGYTF

V gene: TRBV19
clone size: NA
J gene: TRBJ1-5
CDR3 protein: CASSPRQGGYQPQHF

V gene: TRBV2
clone size: NA
J gene: TRBJ1-3
CDR3 protein: CASSDTGAGNTIYF

V gene: TRBV5-4
clone size: NA
J gene: TRBJ1-6
CDR3 protein: CASSRSGGFVNSPLHF

V gene: TRBV6-2/TRBV6-3
clone size: NA
J gene: TRBJ2-3
CDR3 protein: CASSLTKGTTDTQYF

V gene: TRBV19
clone size: NA
J gene: TRBJ1-6
CDR3 protein: CASSVRTGEYSPLHF

V gene: TRBV28
clone size: NA
J gene: TRBJ2-2
CDR3 protein: CASLGLAGGRTGELFF

V gene: TRBV7-8
clone size: NA
J gene: TRBJ1-1
CDR3 protein: CASSLTGVTEAFF

V gene: TRBV5-6
clone size: NA
J gene: TRBJ2-5
CDR3 protein: CASSLYQGAGETQYF

V gene: TRBV2
clone size: NA
J gene: TRBJ1-5
CDR3 protein: CASSEARGGGQPQHF

V gene: TRBV4-3
clone size: NA
J gene: TRBJ1-1
CDR3 protein: CASSQDRTGEAFF

V gene: TRBV27
clone size: NA
J gene: TRBJ2-4
CDR3 protein: CASSADQGAKNIQYF

V gene: TRBV4-1
clone size: NA
J gene: TRBJ1-4
CDR3 protein: CASSQTFRGTNEKLFF

V gene: TRBV5-1
clone size: NA
J gene: TRBJ2-3
CDR3 protein: CASSTVPTTSGGGTDTQYF

V gene: TRBV11-2
clone size: NA
J gene: TRBJ2-7
CDR3 protein: CASSLVLQGGRYF

V gene: TRBV7-8
clone size: NA
J gene: TRBJ2-5
CDR3 protein: CASSLGIGTGLHF

V gene: TRBV5-1
clone size: NA
J gene: TRBJ2-2
CDR3 protein: CASTLQGKGSGELFF

V gene: TRBV2
clone size: NA
J gene: TRBJ1-5
CDR3 protein: CASSPRPAENPYSNQPQHF

V gene: TRBV18
clone size: NA
J gene: TRBJ1-5
CDR3 protein: CASSPGQGSNQPQHF

V gene: TRBV6-5
clone size: NA
J gene: TRBJ1-5
CDR3 protein: CASLNMLHQPQHF

V gene: TRBV15
clone size: NA
J gene: TRBJ1-4
CDR3 protein: CATSRGGGQLNEKLFF

V gene: TRBV27
clone size: NA
J gene: TRBJ2-2
CDR3 protein: CASSLFAGELFF

V gene: TRBV3-1/TRBV3-2
clone size: few
J gene: TRBJ2-4
CDR3 protein: CASSTSSGNIQYF

V gene: TRBV5-8
clone size: NA
J gene: TRBJ1-2
CDR3 protein: CASSLGQGLRGYTF

V gene: TRBV11-1
clone size: NA
J gene: TRBJ2-1
CDR3 protein: CASSQKLTRYREQFF

V gene: TRBV11-2
clone size: NA
J gene: TRBJ2-5
CDR3 protein: CASRALARETQYF

V gene: TRBV5-4
clone size: NA
J gene: TRBJ1-1
CDR3 protein: CASSGGPVRNTEAFF